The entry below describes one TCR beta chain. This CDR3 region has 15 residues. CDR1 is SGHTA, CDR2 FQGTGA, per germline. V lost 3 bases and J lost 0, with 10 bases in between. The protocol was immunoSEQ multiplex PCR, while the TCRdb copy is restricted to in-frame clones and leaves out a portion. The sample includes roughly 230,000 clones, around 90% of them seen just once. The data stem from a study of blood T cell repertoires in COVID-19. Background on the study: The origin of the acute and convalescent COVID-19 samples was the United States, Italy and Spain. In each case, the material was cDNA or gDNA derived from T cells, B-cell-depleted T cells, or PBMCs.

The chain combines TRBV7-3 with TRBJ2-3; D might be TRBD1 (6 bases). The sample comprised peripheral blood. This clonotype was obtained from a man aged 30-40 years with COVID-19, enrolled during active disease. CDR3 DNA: TGTGCCAGCAGCTTCTCCGGGACAAGCACAGATACGCAGTATTTT. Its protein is CASSFSGTSTDTQYF.